This T cell receptor (beta chain) comes out of a study of OX40 agonist ivuxolimab in advanced cancers. Per the germline V gene, CDR1 is SNHLY and CDR2 is FYNNEI. V was clipped by 5 bases and J by 7 bases, with 17 bases between them. The CDR3 covers 14 residues. The timepoints at which blood was sampled were baseline, cycle 4 day 1, and cycle 7 day 1. Sequencing was performed with immunoSEQ multiplex PCR; in TCRdb, only in-frame clones are kept and a portion is missing. Among 82,000 or so clones listed, around 83% were seen once. The V gene is TRBV2, the J gene TRBJ1-1, with D perhaps matching TRBD1 (6 bases). Sequences were derived from CD4+ or CD8+ T cells sorted from blood, sampled in a trial of the OX40 agonist ivuxolimab. The receptor was derived from an adult with an advanced solid tumor such as melanoma, head and neck, liver or kidney cancer. The CDR3 nucleotides are TGTGCCAGCAGTCAGTTGGGGGGGGCCGGTGAAGCTTTCTTT. This gives the protein CASSQLGGAGEAFF.